Below are 13 T cell receptor beta chains sequenced from a single sample in a study of OX40 agonist ivuxolimab in advanced cancers. Using immunoSEQ multiplex PCR, the repertoire was profiled, and TCRdb retains in-frame clones only, with some absent. The table has tens of thousands of clones, 75% to 95% seen once. The source material was CD4+ or CD8+ T cells sorted from blood, sampled in a trial of the OX40 agonist ivuxolimab. The receptors come from an adult with an advanced solid tumor such as melanoma, head and neck, liver or kidney cancer.

The rearrangement joins TRBV18 to TRBJ2-7; possible D gene TRBD2, 6 bases. The CDR3 contains 13 residues. The V end lost 0 bases, the J end lost 5 bases, and 8 bases lay between the germline ends. From germline, CDR1 is KGHSH and CDR2 LQKENI. The CDR3 bases are TGTGCCAGCTCACCACCGACTAGGAACGAGCAGTACTTC. This codes for CASSPPTRNEQYF.

CDR3 amino acids: CASSYFRERTDTQYF. The CDR3 DNA reads TGTGCCAGCAGTTATTTCAGGGAACGGACAGATACGCAGTATTTT. V gene TRBV5-6 combines with J gene TRBJ2-3; tentative D call: TRBD1 (5 bases). Between the trimmed V and J ends, which lost 5 bases and 3 bases, there was a span of 16 bases. Germline-derived CDR1 and CDR2 are SGHDT and YYEEEE. The CDR3 runs 15 residues.

The chain couples TRBV11-3 to TRBJ1-5; D remains ambiguous. CDR1 SGHNT and CDR2 YENEEA come from the germline V gene. The CDR3 runs 11 residues. The V end lost 0 bases, the J end lost 7 bases, and 1 base lay between the germline ends. The CDR3 sequence is CASSLDQPQHF. The CDR3 DNA sequence: TGTGCCAGCAGCTTAGACCAGCCCCAGCATTTT. Together with reference TRBV11-3 and TRBJ1-5, the CDR3 gives the full variable domain: EAGVVQSPRYKIIEKKQPVAFWCNPISGHNTLYWYLQNLGQGPELLIRYENEEAVDDSQLPKDRFSAERLKGVDSTLKIQPAELGDSAVYLCASSLDQPQHFGDGTRLSIL.

This chain links TRBV5-1 with TRBJ2-5; the D gene could be TRBD1 or TRBD2 (6 bases each). Trimming took off 0 bases at V and 2 bases at J, with 8 bases between the two ends. Germline CDR1 reads SGHRS; CDR2 reads YFSETQ. There are 14 residues in the CDR3. DNA for the CDR3: TGCGCCAGCAGCTTGGGGGGGGCACAAGAGACCCAGTACTTC. It encodes CASSLGGAQETQYF.

This chain links TRBV7-2 with TRBJ2-7, with unresolved D. CDR1 is SGHTA and CDR2 is FQGNSA in the germline V gene. This CDR3 contains 12 residues. V lost 1 base to trimming and J lost 6 bases, with 7 bases between them. The CDR3 region is CASSLGVGEQYF. Written as DNA, the CDR3 is TGTGCCAGCAGCTTAGGGGTTGGCGAGCAGTACTTC.

The chain carries TRBV5-5 and TRBJ2-3; TRBD1 aligns across 7 bases. CDR3 length: 15 residues. The V and J ends lost 0 bases and 5 bases, in that order; junction bases with no gene match: 6. The germline gives CDR1 SGHKS, CDR2 YYEKEE (reference sequence). The CDR3 is CASSLGQGFEDTQYF. CDR3 DNA sequence: TGTGCCAGCAGCTTGGGACAGGGTTTTGAAGATACGCAGTATTTT.

V and J are TRBV7-9 and TRBJ2-3; the match to TRBD2 covers 8 bases. Germline V gene sequence: CDR1 SEHNR, CDR2 FQNEAQ (reference sequence). Trimming at V came to 1 base and at J to 3 bases, leaving 3 bases not matched to a gene. The CDR3 is 15 residues long. CDR3 sequence (DNA): TGTGCCAGCAGCTTAGTCGCTAGCGGGACAGATACGCAGTATTTT. This gives the protein CASSLVASGTDTQYF.

This clone has more than one count but fewer than ten. The gene calls are TRBV28 and TRBJ2-5; D could derive from TRBD1 or TRBD2 (5 bases each). This CDR3 is 15 amino acids long. Trimming left V 1 base short and J 1 base short, with 10 bases between. Looked up from germline, CDR1 is MDHEN and CDR2 is SYDVKM. CDR3 nucleotide sequence: TGTGCCAGCAGTTTATTTGGGACCCTCCAAGAGACCCAGTACTTC. Its protein product is CASSLFGTLQETQYF.

This rearrangement joins TRBV7-2 to TRBJ2-5; unclear D gene. V shed 2 bases and J shed 4 bases, with 11 bases lying between them. Germline assignment: CDR1 SGHTA and CDR2 FQGNSA. The CDR3 covers 14 residues. The CDR3 DNA sequence: TGTGCCAGCAGCTTACTTGGATCCCGAGAGACCCAGTACTTC. Translating gives CASSLLGSRETQYF.

This clone has only one observation. The rearrangement joins TRBV11-2 to TRBJ2-7, with D perhaps matching TRBD1 or TRBD2 (6 bases each). There are 15 residues in the CDR3. V lost 5 bases and J 5 bases, leaving 19 bases between the germline ends. Per germline, CDR1 SGHAT and CDR2 FQNNGV. The CDR3 region is CASSLGGRLANEQYF. The CDR3 DNA reads TGTGCCAGCAGCCTAGGGGGGCGACTTGCGAACGAGCAGTACTTC.

This clone appeared a single time. The chain couples TRBV4-3 to TRBJ2-3; TRBD1 aligns across 7 bases. Per the germline V gene, CDR1 is LGHNA and CDR2 is YSLEER. The CDR3 spans 15 residues. After removal of 2 bases from V and 1 base from J, the junction contained 3 bases not matched to a gene. The CDR3, as DNA: TGCGCCAGCAGCCAAAACGACAGGGGCACAGATACGCAGTATTTT. This gives the protein CASSQNDRGTDTQYF.

The chain employs TRBV9 and TRBJ2-1, with 8 bases aligning to TRBD2. The CDR3 totals 17 residues. Germline V lookup: CDR1 SGDLS, CDR2 YYNGEE. J gave up 9 bases and V 0 bases, and 14 bases lay outside the gene matches. The CDR3 nucleotides read TGTGCCAGCAGCGTAGCTGGAGCTAGCGGGCGCGGGGGTGAGCAGTTCTTC. It is translated as CASSVAGASGRGGEQFF. Based on the CDR3 plus reference TRBV9 and TRBJ2-1, the full variable domain is DSGVTQTPKHLITATGQRVTLRCSPRSGDLSVYWYQQSLDQGLQFLIQYYNGEERAKGNILERFSAQQFPDLHSELNLSSLELGDSALYFCASSVAGASGRGGEQFFGPGTRLTVL.

The CDR3 spells CASSGLAGGPNIQYF. Written as DNA, the CDR3 is TGTGCCAGCAGCGGACTAGCGGGAGGGCCCAACATTCAGTACTTC. V is TRBV14 and J is TRBJ2-4, with 15 bases fitting TRBD2. CDR3 length: 15 amino acids. The V gene's germline CDR1 is SGHDN and CDR2 FVKESK. V lost 5 bases to trimming and J lost 7 bases; unmatched junction nucleotides: 3. Full variable domain (rest looked up from reference TRBV14 and TRBJ2-4): EAGVTQFPSHSVIEKGQTVTLRCDPISGHDNLYWYRRVMGKEIKFLLHFVKESKQDESGMPNNRFLAERTGGTYSTLKVQPAELEDSGVYFCASSGLAGGPNIQYFGAGTRLSVL.